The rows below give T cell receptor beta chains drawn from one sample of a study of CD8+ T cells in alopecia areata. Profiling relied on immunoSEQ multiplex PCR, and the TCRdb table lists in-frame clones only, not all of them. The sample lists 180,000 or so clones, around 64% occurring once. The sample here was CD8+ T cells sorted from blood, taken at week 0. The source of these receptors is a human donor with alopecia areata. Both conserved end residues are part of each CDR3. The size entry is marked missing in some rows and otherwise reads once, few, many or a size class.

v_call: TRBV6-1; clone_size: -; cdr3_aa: CASSELGYVGTDTQYF
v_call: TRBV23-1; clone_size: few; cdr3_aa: CASSQYCWVGSTGELFF
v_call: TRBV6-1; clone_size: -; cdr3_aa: CASSEVGNNYGYTF
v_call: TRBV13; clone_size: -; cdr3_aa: CASSFGTGREQYF
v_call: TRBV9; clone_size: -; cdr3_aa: CASTSSVGETQYF
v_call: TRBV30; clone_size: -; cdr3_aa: CAWSWTGGTDGYTF
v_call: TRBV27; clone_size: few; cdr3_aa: CASSLGQGGTEAFF
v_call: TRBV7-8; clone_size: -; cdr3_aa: CASSHGLGDIQYF
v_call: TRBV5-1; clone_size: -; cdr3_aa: CASRANEQFF
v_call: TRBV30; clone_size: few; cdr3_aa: CASGSNYGYTF
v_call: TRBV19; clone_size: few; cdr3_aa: CASSPGTATRETTGELFF
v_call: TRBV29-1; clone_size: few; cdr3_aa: CSVVGGNTEAFF
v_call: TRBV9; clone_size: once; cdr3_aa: CASSVADNEQFF
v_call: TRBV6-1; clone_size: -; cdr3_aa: CASSEGEDRYYTEAFF
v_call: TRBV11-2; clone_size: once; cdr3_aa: CASFSGGAFSEQFF
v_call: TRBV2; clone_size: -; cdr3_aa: CASRGAGERYNEQFF
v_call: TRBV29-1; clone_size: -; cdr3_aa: CSVVGGPYNEQFF
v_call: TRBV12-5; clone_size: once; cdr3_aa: CASGGTGTPYEQYF
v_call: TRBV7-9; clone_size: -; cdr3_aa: CASTTTEYEQYF
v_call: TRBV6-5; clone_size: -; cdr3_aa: CASSFGGFYGYTF
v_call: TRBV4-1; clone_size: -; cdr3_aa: CASSLPSPHKLAGTYEQYF
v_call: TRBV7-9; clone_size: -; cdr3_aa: CASSPGGAHSYNEQFF
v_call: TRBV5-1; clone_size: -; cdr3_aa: CASSLAVGPRPDGELFF
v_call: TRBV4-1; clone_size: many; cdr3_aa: CASSQADRVGSQPQHF
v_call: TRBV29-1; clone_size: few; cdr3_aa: CSVESYSQNLRNYGYTF
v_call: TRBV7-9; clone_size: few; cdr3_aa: CASSLMEPSQYF
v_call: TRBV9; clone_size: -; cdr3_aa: CASSASGADSPYNEQFF
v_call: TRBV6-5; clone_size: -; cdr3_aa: CASAEGRDTQYF
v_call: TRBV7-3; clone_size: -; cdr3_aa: CASSQTVNTEAFF
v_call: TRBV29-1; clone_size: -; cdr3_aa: CSVSLAGPSYEQYF
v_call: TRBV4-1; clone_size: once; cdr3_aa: CASSLITSRDNPYNEQFF
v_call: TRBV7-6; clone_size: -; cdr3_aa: CASSLAGGFHQPQHF